The clone carrying this TCR beta chain was detected a few times. TCRdb reprocessed the RT-PCR reads via MiXCR and lists one record per CDR3 protein. The sample comprises about 680,000 distinct CDR3 sequences, approximately 14% of which are singletons, and 3.6% rests with the top ten. CDR3 length: 13 residues. Between the trimmed V and J ends, which lost 3 bases and 4 bases, there was a span of 9 bases. CDR1 is SGHDT and CDR2 is YYEEEE in the germline V gene. J is TRBJ2-3 and V is TRBV5-6, with D possibly being TRBD1 or TRBD2 (5 bases each). The sequenced sample was memory CD4+ T cells from blood. This TCR was recovered from a female donor in good health, serving as a healthy control. CDR3 nucleotides: TGTGCCAGCAGCTGGGGGAGTGCAGATACGCAGTATTTT. As protein: CASSWGSADTQYF. The complete variable domain, with remaining parts taken from reference TRBV5-6 and TRBJ2-3, reads DAGVTQSPTHLIKTRGQQVTLRCSPKSGHDTVSWYQQALGQGPQFIFQYYEEEERQRGNFPDRFSGHQFPNYSSELNVNALLLGDSALYLCASSWGSADTQYFGPGTRLTVL.